The 30 T cell receptor beta chains in this list originate from one sample, sequenced in a study of shared clonotypes between healthy human individuals. In the naive CD8 group, cells lacked CD45RO and were positively selected for CCR7, so terminally differentiated effector memory CD45RA+ cells were left out. The method was immunoSEQ multiplex PCR; TCRdb's version includes in-frame clones alone and lacks a portion of them. The sample yields 500,000 to 700,000 clones, roughly 96% seen once. Source material: naive CD8+ T cells sorted from blood. These receptors came from a woman aged 25 to 39 in good health.

This clone was seen just once. The same CDR3 also results from other DNA sequences found in this sample. V and J are TRBV27 and TRBJ2-7; D remains unclear. The CDR3 spans 13 residues. The germline V and J ends were trimmed by 3 bases and 2 bases, with 8 bases remaining between them. Germline CDR1 and CDR2: MNHEY and SMNVEV (reference sequence). CDR3 region: CASSLGRTYEQYF. The CDR3 bases are TGTGCCAGCAGTTTGGGCAGAACCTACGAGCAGTACTTC.

This chain links TRBV7-2 with TRBJ2-1, with D perhaps TRBD1 (6 bases). Germline CDR1 and CDR2: SGHTA and FQGNSA. CDR3 length: 16 amino acids. The V end lost 5 bases, the J end lost 0 bases, and 14 bases lay between the germline ends. CDR3: CASSPRTVSSYNEQFF. The CDR3 coding sequence is TGTGCCAGCAGCCCACGGACAGTTAGCTCCTACAATGAGCAGTTCTTC.

This chain uses TRBV6-6 with TRBJ2-7; D may be TRBD1 (6 bases). CDR3 length: 13 amino acids. The V gene's germline CDR1 is MNHNY and CDR2 SVGAGI (reference sequence). V lost 4 bases and J lost 5, with 12 bases in between. The CDR3 DNA reads as TGTGCCAGCAGTTCGACAGGTTACGACGAGCAGTACTTC. This sequence encodes CASSSTGYDEQYF.

V gene TRBV28 combines with J gene TRBJ2-1; 11 nucleotides align to TRBD2. Unmatched junction bases numbered 3, after V lost 3 bases and J lost 5 bases. The CDR3 consists of 15 residues. Germline values: CDR1 MDHEN, CDR2 SYDVKM. This CDR3 reads CASSFGTSGNNEQFF. The CDR3 DNA is TGTGCCAGCAGTTTCGGGACTAGCGGTAACAATGAGCAGTTCTTC. The variable domain in full, with the rest retrieved from reference TRBV28 and TRBJ2-1, is DVKVTQSSRYLVKRTGEKVFLECVQDMDHENMFWYRQDPGLGLRLIYFSYDVKMKEKGDIPEGYSVSREKKERFSLILESASTNQTSMYLCASSFGTSGNNEQFFGPGTRLTVL.

V and J are TRBV19 and TRBJ2-7; 7 positions agree with TRBD1. The CDR3 is 15 amino acids. The germline V gene encodes CDR1 LNHDA and CDR2 SQIVND (reference sequence). Trimming took 6 bases from V and 0 from J; bases not matched to a gene: 8. CDR3 coding DNA: TGTGCCAGTAGCACCGGACAGGACTTCTCCTACGAGCAGTACTTC. Protein product: CASSTGQDFSYEQYF.

This sequence joins TRBV6-5 and TRBJ2-5; D may correspond to TRBD1 or TRBD2 (7 bases each). The end of the DNA fits TRBJ2-7 better, so the J call may be wrong. Germline lookup yields CDR1 MNHEY and CDR2 SVGAGI. This CDR3 comprises 15 residues. The CDR3 protein is CASSQGGEGAYEQYF. The CDR3 nucleotides read TGTGCCAGCAGCCAGGGGGGGGAGGGGGCCTACGAGCAGTACTTC.

The J gene is TRBJ2-1, the V gene TRBV5-6; 8 positions agree with TRBD2. After removal of 4 bases from V and 4 bases from J, the junction contained 13 bases not matched to a gene. Germline-derived CDR1 and CDR2 are SGHDT and YYEEEE. There are 17 residues in the CDR3. The CDR3 region is CASSPGRGLGAYNEQFF. As DNA, the CDR3 is TGTGCCAGCAGCCCGGGGCGGGGACTAGGCGCTTACAATGAGCAGTTCTTC.

The V call is TRBV25-1, the J call TRBJ2-1; 8 bases are shared with TRBD1. Per the germline V gene, CDR1 is MGHDK and CDR2 is SYGVNS. J was trimmed by 4 bases and V by 4 bases; bases with no gene match: 6. The CDR3 covers 15 residues. The CDR3 nucleotides read TGTGCCAGCAGTGGAGGACAGGGAAAATACAATGAGCAGTTCTTC. Amino acid sequence: CASSGGQGKYNEQFF.

This chain joins TRBV29-1 and TRBJ2-1; TRBD1 is a possible D gene (5 bases). The CDR3 loop spans 14 amino acids. V lost 3 bases and J lost 4, with 13 bases in between. Germline assignment: CDR1 SQVTM and CDR2 ANQGSEA. CDR3 region: CSVESRQTYNEQFF. CDR3 in DNA: TGCAGCGTTGAGTCGAGACAGACATACAATGAGCAGTTCTTC.

The rearrangement joins TRBV6-1 to TRBJ1-3, with no clear D. The V end was cut by 3 bases, the J end by 0 bases, with 9 bases between. Germline V CDR1 and CDR2: MNHNS, SASEGT. CDR3 length: 15 residues. CDR3 sequence: CASSEWSNSGNTIYF. For the CDR3, the DNA is TGTGCCAGCAGTGAGTGGTCCAACTCTGGAAACACCATATATTTT.

This chain uses TRBV10-3 with TRBJ1-1; TRBD1 is a possible D gene (6 bases). Per germline, CDR1 ENHRY and CDR2 SYGVKD. V was pared by 6 bases and J by 5 bases, with 16 bases between. The CDR3 extends over 14 amino acids. In nucleotides, the CDR3 is TGTGCCATCAGCCGGGACACAAAAATGACTGAAGCTTTCTTT. Protein sequence: CAISRDTKMTEAFF.

This CDR3 reads CSVEAGTGMVVNNEQFF. CDR3 bases: TGCAGCGTTGAAGCGGGCACAGGGATGGTGGTCAACAATGAGCAGTTCTTC. This chain links TRBV29-1 with TRBJ2-1; a weak D match, TRBD1 (6 bases). Germline V lookup: CDR1 SQVTM, CDR2 ANQGSEA. CDR3 size: 17 residues. V dropped 1 base and J dropped 5 bases, with 21 bases sitting between them.

This sequence joins TRBV28 and TRBJ2-7; D unresolved. The CDR3 spans 14 residues. CDR1 MDHEN and CDR2 SYDVKM come from the germline V gene. Trimming removed 5 bases at V and 6 bases at J, with 17 bases between. The CDR3: CASSDPLIWLEQYF. CDR3 in DNA: TGTGCCAGCAGTGACCCACTAATTTGGCTCGAGCAGTACTTC.

This chain links TRBV11-2 with TRBJ2-1, with 10 bases lining up with TRBD2. V lost 6 bases to trimming and J lost 7 bases; unmatched junction nucleotides: 9. The germline V gene encodes CDR1 SGHAT and CDR2 FQNNGV. This CDR3 is 15 amino acids long. The CDR3 protein is CASSRSAGGGNEQFF. Written as DNA, the CDR3 is TGTGCCAGCAGTCGATCAGCGGGAGGGGGAAATGAGCAGTTCTTC.

The V and J genes are TRBV4-1 and TRBJ2-7; 11 bases are a match to TRBD2. This CDR3 is 16 amino acids long. V dropped 0 bases and J dropped 5; count of bases not matched to a gene: 6. CDR1 and CDR2 from the germline V gene are MGHRA and YSYEKL. The CDR3 reads CASSQDATSGTHEQYF. The CDR3, as DNA: TGCGCCAGCAGCCAAGATGCGACTAGCGGGACGCACGAGCAGTACTTC.

The chain carries TRBV4-1 and TRBJ2-7; no clear D. The CDR3 spans 14 residues. V was shortened by 6 bases and J by 0 bases, with 12 bases between the two germline ends. Per germline, CDR1 MGHRA and CDR2 YSYEKL. CDR3 residues: CASSPDITSYEQYF. CDR3 nucleotide sequence: TGCGCCAGCAGTCCAGATATCACCTCCTACGAGCAGTACTTC.

V and J are TRBV9 and TRBJ2-7; either TRBD1 or TRBD2 may supply D (5 bases each). The V and J ends lost 4 bases and 7 bases respectively, with 21 bases between them. Per the germline V gene, CDR1 is SGDLS and CDR2 is YYNGEE. This CDR3 is 15 amino acids long. CDR3 nucleotide sequence: TGTGCCAGCAGCACATGGGGGACGCTAAGTGAGGAGCAGTACTTC. Its translation is CASSTWGTLSEEQYF.

The gene calls are TRBV29-1 and TRBJ1-1; no firm D call. The ends were cut back, 3 bases at V and 1 base at J, with 3 bases in the middle. This CDR3 spans 11 amino acids. Germline CDR1 is SQVTM and CDR2 is ANQGSEA. The CDR3 nucleotides read TGCAGCGTTGACCAGAACACTGAAGCTTTCTTT. Its translation is CSVDQNTEAFF.

The gene calls are TRBV27 and TRBJ1-1; D is uncertain. Germline lookup yields CDR1 MNHEY and CDR2 SMNVEV (reference sequence). This CDR3 contains 11 residues. V lost 7 bases and J lost 7, with 10 bases in between. Here the CDR3 DNA reads TGTGCCAGCATATTTGGGGATGAAGCTTTCTTT. It yields the protein CASIFGDEAFF.

The sample holds one count of this clone. The chain is built from TRBV28 and TRBJ2-5, with D perhaps matching TRBD1 (8 bases). Germline loops: CDR1 MDHEN, CDR2 SYDVKM. The V and J ends lost 2 bases and 2 bases respectively, with 15 bases between them. CDR3 size: 16 residues. The CDR3 DNA sequence: TGTGCCAGCAGTTTACCACAGGGGGGGGTGCAAGAGACCCAGTACTTC. It specifies CASSLPQGGVQETQYF.

The chain joins TRBV10-2 to TRBJ2-5; D possibly corresponds to TRBD1 (6 bases). The end of the DNA fits TRBJ2-7 better, so the J call may be wrong. The CDR3 totals 12 residues. Germline CDR1 reads WSHSY; CDR2 reads SAAADI. The chain's CDR3 is CATRGQPYEQYF. The CDR3 DNA sequence: TGCGCCACCCGCGGACAGCCCTACGAGCAGTACTTC.

The chain's CDR3 is CAISTTSSTDTQYF. The CDR3, as DNA: TGTGCCATCAGTACGACTAGCAGTACAGATACGCAGTATTTT. V usage is TRBV10-3 and J usage is TRBJ2-3; TRBD2 matches at 7 bases. V lost 5 bases to trimming and J lost 3 bases; unmatched junction nucleotides: 5. In germline, CDR1 is ENHRY, CDR2 SYGVKD. There are 14 residues in the CDR3.

The chain couples TRBV2 to TRBJ2-3; D tentatively fits TRBD1 or TRBD2 (6 bases each). CDR1 is SNHLY and CDR2 is FYNNEI in the germline V gene. V lost 5 bases to trimming and J lost 5 bases, with 17 bases between them. CDR3 length: 15 residues. The CDR3 spells CASSLKWGAGDTQYF. The CDR3 bases are TGTGCCAGCAGTTTGAAGTGGGGGGCGGGAGATACGCAGTATTTT. Together with reference TRBV2 and TRBJ2-3, the CDR3 gives the full variable domain: EPEVTQTPSHQVTQMGQEVILRCVPISNHLYFYWYRQILGQKVEFLVSFYNNEISEKSEIFDDQFSVERPDGSNFTLKIRSTKLEDSAMYFCASSLKWGAGDTQYFGPGTRLTVL.

This chain connects TRBV29-1 to TRBJ2-7; D gene uncertain. CDR1 and CDR2 from the germline V gene are SQVTM and ANQGSEA. The CDR3 is 13 residues long. V lost 1 base, J lost 0 bases, and 7 bases lay in between. The CDR3 DNA reads as TGCAGCGTTGAAGGTCTGAGCTCCTACGAGCAGTACTTC. As protein: CSVEGLSSYEQYF.

The chain is built from TRBV28 and TRBJ2-2, with no clear D. Germline V CDR1 and CDR2: MDHEN, SYDVKM. The CDR3 sequence is 14 residues long. The germline V and J ends were trimmed by 7 bases and 4 bases, with 13 bases remaining between them. The CDR3 here is CASTHGVGTGELFF. The CDR3 DNA follows: TGTGCCAGCACCCATGGGGTGGGCACCGGGGAGCTGTTTTTT.

Concerning this clone: The same CDR3 also results from other DNA sequences found in this sample. The chain couples TRBV28 to TRBJ2-1; 11 bases match TRBD2. There are 17 residues in the CDR3. With V trimmed by 4 bases and J by 0 bases, 5 bases remained unmatched. Looked up from germline, CDR1 is MDHEN and CDR2 is SYDVKM. As DNA, the CDR3 is TGTGCCAGCAGTTCAGGACTAGCGGGCAGCTCCTACAATGAGCAGTTCTTC. Residues: CASSSGLAGSSYNEQFF. The whole variable domain, remainder taken from reference TRBV28 and TRBJ2-1, is DVKVTQSSRYLVKRTGEKVFLECVQDMDHENMFWYRQDPGLGLRLIYFSYDVKMKEKGDIPEGYSVSREKKERFSLILESASTNQTSMYLCASSSGLAGSSYNEQFFGPGTRLTVL.

This rearrangement joins TRBV27 to TRBJ1-5, with unresolved D. Germline V gene lookup returns CDR1 MNHEY and CDR2 SMNVEV (reference sequence). The V end was cut by 3 bases, the J end by 0 bases, with 6 bases between. The CDR3 extends over 14 amino acids. The CDR3 coding sequence is TGTGCCAGCAGTTTCCAGGTTAGCAATCAGCCCCAGCATTTT. Its translation is CASSFQVSNQPQHF.

The chain recombines TRBV19 with TRBJ2-3; perhaps TRBD2 as D (6 bases). Trimming stripped 6 bases from V and 2 bases from J, with 15 bases between. Germline V gene lookup returns CDR1 LNHDA and CDR2 SQIVND (reference sequence). This CDR3 is built from 15 residues. The CDR3 bases are TGTGCCAGTAGGGCCCGGGACTCAGACACAGATACGCAGTATTTT. It encodes CASRARDSDTDTQYF.

This chain connects TRBV29-1 to TRBJ2-5; possibly TRBD1 or TRBD2 for D (5 bases each). With the DNA end fitting TRBJ2-7 better, the J assignment may be wrong. The CDR3 covers 14 residues. In germline, CDR1 is SQVTM, CDR2 ANQGSEA. This CDR3 is CSVTPPGRSYEQYF. CDR3 nucleotide sequence: TGCAGCGTTACCCCTCCGGGACGGAGCTACGAGCAGTACTTC.

The chain couples TRBV2 to TRBJ1-2; TRBD1 agrees at 10 bases. CDR1 and CDR2 from the germline V gene are SNHLY and FYNNEI. The length of the CDR3 is 15 residues. V lost 8 bases to trimming and J lost 3 bases; unmatched junction nucleotides: 9. The CDR3 here is CASETGTGEYYGYTF. In DNA, the CDR3 is TGTGCCAGCGAAACTGGGACAGGGGAATACTATGGCTACACCTTC.